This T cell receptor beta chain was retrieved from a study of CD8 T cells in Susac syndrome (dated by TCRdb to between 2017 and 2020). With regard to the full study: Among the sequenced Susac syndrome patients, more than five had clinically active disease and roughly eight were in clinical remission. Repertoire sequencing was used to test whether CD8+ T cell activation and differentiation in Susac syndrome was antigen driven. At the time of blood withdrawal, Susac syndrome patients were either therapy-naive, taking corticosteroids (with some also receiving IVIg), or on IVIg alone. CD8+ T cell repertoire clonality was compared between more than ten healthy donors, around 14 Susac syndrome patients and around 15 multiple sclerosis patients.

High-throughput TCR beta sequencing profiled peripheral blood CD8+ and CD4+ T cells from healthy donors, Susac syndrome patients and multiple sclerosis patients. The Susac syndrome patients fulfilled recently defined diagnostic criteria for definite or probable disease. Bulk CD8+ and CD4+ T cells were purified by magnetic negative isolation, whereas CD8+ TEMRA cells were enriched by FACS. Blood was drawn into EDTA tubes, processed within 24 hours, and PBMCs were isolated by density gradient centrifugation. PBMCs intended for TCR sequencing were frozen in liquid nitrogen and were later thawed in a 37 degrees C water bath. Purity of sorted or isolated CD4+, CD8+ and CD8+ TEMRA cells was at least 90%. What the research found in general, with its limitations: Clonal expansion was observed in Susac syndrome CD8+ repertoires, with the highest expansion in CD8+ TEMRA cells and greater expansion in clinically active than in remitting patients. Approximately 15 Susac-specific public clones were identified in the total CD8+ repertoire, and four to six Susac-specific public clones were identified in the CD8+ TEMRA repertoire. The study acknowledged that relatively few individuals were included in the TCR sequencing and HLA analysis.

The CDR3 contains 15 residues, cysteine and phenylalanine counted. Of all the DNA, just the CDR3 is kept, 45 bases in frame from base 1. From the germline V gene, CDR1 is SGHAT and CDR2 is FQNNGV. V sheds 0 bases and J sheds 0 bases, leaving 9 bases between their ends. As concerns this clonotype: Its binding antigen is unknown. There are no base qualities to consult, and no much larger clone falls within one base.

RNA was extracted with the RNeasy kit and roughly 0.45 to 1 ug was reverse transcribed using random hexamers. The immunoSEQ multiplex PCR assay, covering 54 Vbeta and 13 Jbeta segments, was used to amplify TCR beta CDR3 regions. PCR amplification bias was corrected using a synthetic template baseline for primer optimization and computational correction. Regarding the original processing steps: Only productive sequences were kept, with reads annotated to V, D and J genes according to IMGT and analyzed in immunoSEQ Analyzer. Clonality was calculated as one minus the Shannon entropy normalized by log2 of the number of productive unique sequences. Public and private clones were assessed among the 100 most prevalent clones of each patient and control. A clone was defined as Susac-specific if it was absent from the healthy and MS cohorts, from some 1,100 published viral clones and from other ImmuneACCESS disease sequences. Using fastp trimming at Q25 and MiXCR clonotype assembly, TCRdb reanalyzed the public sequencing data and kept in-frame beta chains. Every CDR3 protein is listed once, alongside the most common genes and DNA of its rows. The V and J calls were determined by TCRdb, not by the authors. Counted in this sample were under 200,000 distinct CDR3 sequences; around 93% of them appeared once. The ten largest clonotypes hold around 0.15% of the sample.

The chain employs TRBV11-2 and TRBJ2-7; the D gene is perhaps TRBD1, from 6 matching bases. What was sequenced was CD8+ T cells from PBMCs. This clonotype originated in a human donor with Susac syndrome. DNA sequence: TGTGCCAGCAGCTTAGATTTGGGACACTCCTACGAGCAGTACTTC. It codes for CASSLDLGHSYEQYF. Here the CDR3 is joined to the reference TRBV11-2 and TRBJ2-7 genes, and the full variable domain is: EAGVAQSPRYKIIEKRQSVAFWCNPISGHATLYWYQQILGQGPKLLIQFQNNGVVDDSQLPKDRFSAERLKGVDSTLKIQPAKLEDSAVYLCASSLDLGHSYEQYFGPGTRLTVT.